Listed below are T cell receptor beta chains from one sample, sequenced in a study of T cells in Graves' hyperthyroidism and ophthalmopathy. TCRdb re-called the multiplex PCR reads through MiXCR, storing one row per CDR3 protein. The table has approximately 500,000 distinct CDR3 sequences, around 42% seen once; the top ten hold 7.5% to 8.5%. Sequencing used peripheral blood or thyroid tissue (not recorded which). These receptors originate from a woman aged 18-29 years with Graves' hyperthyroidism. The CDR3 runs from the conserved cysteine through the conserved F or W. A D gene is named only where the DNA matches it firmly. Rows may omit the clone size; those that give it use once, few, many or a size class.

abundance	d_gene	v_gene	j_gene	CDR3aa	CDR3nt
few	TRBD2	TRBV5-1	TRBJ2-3	CASAGGSEDTQYF	TGCGCCAGCGCGGGAGGGAGTGAAGATACGCAGTATTTT
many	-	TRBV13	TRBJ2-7	CASSLSDRSFDEQYF	TGTGCCAGCAGCTTATCTGACAGGTCTTTCGACGAGCAGTACTTC
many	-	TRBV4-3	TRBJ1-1	CASSQDMGLENTEAFF	TGCGCCAGCAGCCAAGATATGGGGCTAGAGAACACTGAAGCTTTCTTT
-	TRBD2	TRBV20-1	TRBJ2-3	CSATPSGRADTQYF	TGCAGTGCTACTCCTAGCGGCAGGGCGGATACGCAGTATTTT
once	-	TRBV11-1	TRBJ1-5	CASTPGRAYNQPQHF	TGTGCCAGCACCCCGGGCCGGGCGTATAATCAGCCCCAGCATTTT
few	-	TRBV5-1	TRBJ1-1	CASSLLASGPNEQFF	TGCGCCAGCAGCTTGTTGGCTAGCGGGCCCAATGAGCAGTTCTTT
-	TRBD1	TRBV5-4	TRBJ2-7	CASSQVGTGDYEQYF	TGTGCCAGCAGCCAAGTTGGGACAGGTGACTACGAGCAGTACTTC
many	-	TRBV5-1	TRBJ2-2	CASSLLMVVRGELFF	TGCGCCAGCAGCTTGCTTATGGTTGTGCGCGGGGAGCTGTTTTTT
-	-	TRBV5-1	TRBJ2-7	CASTGVEQYF	TGCGCCAGCACAGGGGTGGAGCAGTACTTC
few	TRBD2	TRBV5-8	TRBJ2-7	CASSFSTSGTYEQYF	TGTGCCAGCAGCTTTTCAACTAGCGGGACCTACGAGCAGTACTTC
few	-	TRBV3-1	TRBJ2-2	CASSQYRATGELFF	TGTGCCAGCAGCCAGTACAGGGCCACCGGGGAGCTGTTTTTT
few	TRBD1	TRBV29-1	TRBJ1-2	CSARQGANGYTF	TGCAGCGCTAGACAGGGGGCAAATGGCTACACCTTC
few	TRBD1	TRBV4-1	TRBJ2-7	CASSQPGTGTFYEQYF	TGCGCCAGCAGCCAGCCAGGGACAGGGACATTCTACGAGCAGTACTTC
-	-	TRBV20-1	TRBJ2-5	CSARVEKGAETQYF	TGCAGTGCTAGAGTGGAGAAGGGTGCAGAGACCCAGTACTTC
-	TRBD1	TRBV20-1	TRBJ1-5	CSATDRDGNQPQHF	TGCAGTGCGACGGACAGGGACGGCAATCAGCCCCAGCATTTT
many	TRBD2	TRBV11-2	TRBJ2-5	CASSLGVAGQETQYF	TGTGCCAGCAGCTTAGGGGTAGCGGGGCAAGAGACCCAGTACTTC
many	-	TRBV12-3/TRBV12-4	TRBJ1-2	CASSLVSDYGYTF	TGTGCCAGCAGTTTAGTTTCAGACTATGGCTACACCTTC
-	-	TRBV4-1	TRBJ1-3	CASSLGGGPGNTIYF	TGCGCCAGCAGCCTCGGTGGGGGGCCTGGAAACACCATATATTTT
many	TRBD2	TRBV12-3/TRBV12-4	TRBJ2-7	CASSSWTSGNYEQYF	TGTGCCAGCAGTTCCTGGACTAGCGGGAACTACGAGCAGTACTTC
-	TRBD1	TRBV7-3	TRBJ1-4	CASSQFRTGGFRSGNEKLFF	TGTGCCAGCAGCCAATTTCGGACAGGGGGCTTTAGGTCCGGGAATGAAAAACTGTTTTTT
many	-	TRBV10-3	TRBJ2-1	CAISESSPKGNEQFF	TGTGCCATCAGTGAGTCGAGCCCTAAGGGGAATGAGCAGTTCTTC
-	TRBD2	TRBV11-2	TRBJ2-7	CASSRPERLADTSYEQYF	TGTGCCAGCAGCCGCCCCGAGCGACTAGCGGACACCTCCTACGAGCAGTACTTC
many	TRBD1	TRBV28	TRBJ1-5	CASSLQGAGSQPQHF	TGTGCCAGCAGTTTACAGGGGGCAGGTAGTCAGCCCCAGCATTTT
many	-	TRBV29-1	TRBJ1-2	CSVSTGTLYGYTF	TGCAGCGTTTCGACCGGGACGCTATATGGCTACACCTTC
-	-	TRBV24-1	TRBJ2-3	CATSLSSGLDTDTQYF	TGTGCCACCAGTTTGTCCAGCGGACTTGATACAGATACGCAGTATTTT
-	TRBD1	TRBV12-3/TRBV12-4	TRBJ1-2	CASSARGFNGYTF	TGTGCCAGCAGTGCCAGGGGGTTTAATGGCTACACCTTC
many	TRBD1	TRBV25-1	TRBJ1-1	CASRRGDRGSVRTEAFF	TGTGCCAGCAGGAGGGGGGACAGGGGCTCAGTAAGGACTGAAGCTTTCTTT
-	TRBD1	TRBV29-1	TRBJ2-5	CSVRQGAQETQYF	TGCAGCGTTAGACAGGGAGCACAAGAGACCCAGTACTTC
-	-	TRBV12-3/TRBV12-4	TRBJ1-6	CASSPGGTWSPLHF	TGTGCCAGCAGTCCGGGGGGGACTTGGTCACCCCTCCACTTT
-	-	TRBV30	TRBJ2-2	CAWGRIGELFF	TGTGCCTGGGGGAGAATCGGGGAGCTGTTTTTT
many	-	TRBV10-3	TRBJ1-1	CAISPGRGRTEAFF	TGTGCCATCAGCCCTGGACGGGGGCGAACTGAAGCTTTCTTT
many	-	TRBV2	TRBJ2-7	CASRHPGQQHYEQYF	TGTGCCAGCAGACACCCCGGACAGCAACACTACGAGCAGTACTTC
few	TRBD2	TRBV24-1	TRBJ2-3	CATSASDGGRALDTQYF	TGTGCCACCAGTGCCTCAGACGGCGGGAGGGCCTTAGATACGCAGTATTTT
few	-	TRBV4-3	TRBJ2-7	CASSQTLWRGTNHEQYF	TGCGCCAGCAGCCAGACCTTGTGGAGGGGTACTAACCACGAGCAGTACTTC
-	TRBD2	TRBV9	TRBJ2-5	CASSVGSGKETQYF	TGTGCCAGCAGCGTTGGTAGCGGGAAAGAGACCCAGTACTTC
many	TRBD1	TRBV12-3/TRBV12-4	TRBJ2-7	CASSLRTGTGREQYF	TGTGCCAGCAGTTTGAGGACAGGGACAGGGAGGGAGCAGTACTTC
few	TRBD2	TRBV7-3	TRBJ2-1	CASSPGLAAWNEQFF	TGTGCCAGCAGCCCCGGACTAGCGGCCTGGAATGAGCAGTTCTTC
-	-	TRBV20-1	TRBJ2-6	CSARDDGQVGANVLTF	TGCAGTGCTAGAGATGACGGTCAAGTAGGGGCCAACGTCCTGACTTTC
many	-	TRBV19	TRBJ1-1	CASIPSGWGTEAFF	TGTGCCAGTATCCCCAGCGGATGGGGCACTGAAGCTTTCTTT
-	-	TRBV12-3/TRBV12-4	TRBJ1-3	CASSRRIASGNTIYF	TGTGCCAGCAGCCGACGTATTGCCTCTGGAAACACCATATATTTT
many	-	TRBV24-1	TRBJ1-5	CATSDGGRGTRPQHF	TGTGCCACCAGTGATGGGGGGAGGGGGACGCGGCCCCAGCATTTT
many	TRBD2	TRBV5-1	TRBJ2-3	CASSLVLAGADTQYF	TGCGCCAGCAGCTTGGTGCTAGCGGGAGCAGATACGCAGTATTTT
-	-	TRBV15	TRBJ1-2	CATSSPTENYGYTF	TGTGCCACCAGCAGCCCCACAGAAAACTATGGCTACACCTTC
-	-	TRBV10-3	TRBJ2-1	CAISESGESEQFF	TGTGCCATCAGTGAGTCGGGGGAGAGTGAGCAGTTCTTC
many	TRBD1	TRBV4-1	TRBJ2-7	CASSQGQGQQHEQYF	TGCGCCAGCAGCCAAGGACAGGGTCAACAGCACGAGCAGTACTTC
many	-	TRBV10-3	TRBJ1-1	CAIKGDTEAFF	TGTGCCATCAAGGGGGACACTGAAGCTTTCTTT
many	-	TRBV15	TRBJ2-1	CATSPSEGNEQFF	TGTGCCACCAGTCCTTCTGAGGGCAATGAGCAGTTCTTC
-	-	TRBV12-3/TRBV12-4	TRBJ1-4	CASSIVGEGKLFF	TGTGCCAGCAGCATAGTCGGGGAGGGAAAACTGTTTTTT
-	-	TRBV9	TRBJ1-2	CASSPPGLAGGGEQGYTF	TGTGCCAGCAGCCCCCCGGGACTAGCGGGAGGAGGGGAGCAGGGCTACACCTTC
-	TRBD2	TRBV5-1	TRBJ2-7	CASSPPTAGGPYEQYF	TGCGCCAGCAGCCCCCCGACAGCGGGAGGTCCCTACGAGCAGTACTTC
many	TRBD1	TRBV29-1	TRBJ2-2	CSVESGRDRGSGELFF	TGCAGCGTTGAAAGCGGTCGTGACAGGGGGTCCGGGGAGCTGTTTTTT
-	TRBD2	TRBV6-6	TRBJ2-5	CASSLSRLAGVRGETQYF	TGTGCCAGCAGTTTATCGCGCCTAGCGGGAGTTCGGGGAGAGACCCAGTACTTC
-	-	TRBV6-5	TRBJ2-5	CASSDRWTQYF	TGTGCCAGCAGTGACAGGTGGACCCAGTACTTC